What follows are 8 T cell receptor beta chains derived from one specimen sequenced in a study of blood T cell repertoires in COVID-19. The method was immunoSEQ multiplex PCR; TCRdb's version includes in-frame clones alone and lacks a portion of them. The sample has about 20,000 clones; around nine tenths are singletons. Sequencing was performed on peripheral blood. The source of these receptors is a woman in her sixties or seventies with active COVID-19.

This chain links TRBV6-5 with TRBJ2-7, with 9 bases identical to TRBD1. The CDR3 is 14 amino acids. CDR1 and CDR2 (germline): MNHEY, SVGAGI. V was pared by 6 bases and J by 3 bases, with 6 bases of the junction left unmatched. CDR3 DNA sequence: TGTGCCAGCAGGTATCCGGGACAGGGCTACGAGCAGTACTTC. This translates into CASRYPGQGYEQYF.

The chain carries TRBV27 and TRBJ1-1; 8 nucleotides match TRBD1. This CDR3 is 17 amino acids long. V trimming: 6 bases; J trimming: 6 bases; junction bases outside the gene matches: 18. CDR1 MNHEY and CDR2 SMNVEV come from the germline V gene (reference sequence). For the CDR3, the DNA is TGTGCCAGCAGCCAGGACAGGGCCCCAAGTCCAAAGGCTGAAGCTTTCTTT. This sequence encodes CASSQDRAPSPKAEAFF.

V usage is TRBV6-2 or TRBV6-3 and J usage is TRBJ1-1; D remains unclear. CDR1 is MNHEY and CDR2 is SVGEGT in the germline V gene. The V end lost 5 bases, the J end lost 4 bases, and 11 bases lay between the germline ends. The CDR3 runs to 13 residues. As DNA, the CDR3 is TGTGCCAGCAGTGACCCCCCAGGCACTGAAGCTTTCTTT. Its translation: CASSDPPGTEAFF.

CDR3 sequence (DNA): TGTGCCAGCAGCCTCCGGGACAGCTATGGCTACACCTTC. Amino acid sequence: CASSLRDSYGYTF. J is TRBJ1-2 and V is TRBV3-1 (or the pseudogene TRBV3-2); 7 positions agree with TRBD1. Germline V gene sequence: CDR1 LGHDT, CDR2 YNNKEL (reference sequence). This CDR3 is built from 13 residues. V gave up 4 bases and J gave up 4 bases; unmatched junction bases: 3.

The chain employs TRBV19 and TRBJ1-1; D may be TRBD1 (5 bases). Between the trimmed V and J ends, which lost 6 bases and 9 bases, there was a span of 17 bases. CDR3 size: 13 residues. Germline V CDR1 and CDR2: LNHDA, SQIVND (reference sequence). Written as DNA, the CDR3 is TGTGCCAGTAGCGTAAAGGAAGGGGTTCAAGCTTTCTTT. This codes for CASSVKEGVQAFF.

The chain carries TRBV18 and TRBJ2-2; perhaps TRBD1 as D (5 bases). The ends were cut back, 2 bases at V and 3 bases at J, with 10 bases in the middle. The CDR3 runs to 15 residues. CDR1 is KGHSH, CDR2 LQKENI, per germline. The CDR3 region is CASSPSQGYTGELFF. The CDR3 DNA follows: TGTGCCAGCTCACCATCCCAGGGTTACACCGGGGAGCTGTTTTTT.

The gene calls are TRBV21-1 and TRBJ1-1; the D call in the table, TRBD1, was not verified against the DNA. TRBV21-1 is labeled a pseudogene. CDR3 length equals 15 residues. The CDR3 nucleotides read TGTGCCAGCAGCCACAGGGGTTCCCCGAACACTGAAGCTTTCTTT. Its translation is CASSHRGSPNTEAFF.

This chain connects TRBV30 to TRBJ2-7; 10 nucleotides match TRBD1. Germline lookup yields CDR1 GTSNPN and CDR2 SVGIG (reference sequence). The CDR3 has 15 residues. Unmatched junction bases numbered 8, after V lost 3 bases and J lost 3 bases. CDR3 DNA: TGTGCCTGGAGAGAATCGGGACAGGGGTGCTACGAGCAGTACTTC. This gives the protein CAWRESGQGCYEQYF.